Listed below are T cell receptor beta chains from one sample, sequenced in a study of T cells in Graves' hyperthyroidism and ophthalmopathy. From the multiplex PCR reads, TCRdb called clonotypes with MiXCR, one entry per CDR3 protein. This table has 300,000 to 500,000 distinct CDR3 sequences, around 15% appearing once. Sequencing was done on a sample of blood. Receptors originate from a man aged 45-65 years with Graves' ophthalmopathy. Each CDR3 is given with its conserved first and last residue. D genes are given only for firm matches. Rows may omit the clone size; those that give it use once, few, many or a size class.

TGTGCCAGCAGCTTACCCGGGACAGGGGTTAAGGACGAGCAGTACTTC,CASSLPGTGVKDEQYF,TRBV11-1,16,TRBD1,TRBJ2-7,many
TGCGCCAGCAGCCCTATAGGGGAAGCCAAAAACATTCAGTACTTC,CASSPIGEAKNIQYF,TRBV4-1,15,-,TRBJ2-4,-
TGCGCCAGCAGCCCGACAAGCGACTCCTACAATGAGCAGTTCTTC,CASSPTSDSYNEQFF,TRBV5-1,15,-,TRBJ2-1,many
TGTGCCAGTAGTATTTTGGGGGGTGACTATAGCAATCAGCCCCAGCATTTT,CASSILGGDYSNQPQHF,TRBV19,17,-,TRBJ1-5,-
TGTGCCAGCAGGAAGCTAGCGGAGGTCTACGAGCAGTACTTC,CASRKLAEVYEQYF,TRBV6-2/TRBV6-3,14,TRBD2,TRBJ2-7,few
TGCGCCAGCAGCCATGGCGGGGAACTCAATGGAAACACCATATATTTT,CASSHGGELNGNTIYF,TRBV4-1,16,-,TRBJ1-3,few
TGTGCCATCAGGTCTAGGCCCAGCGGGCCAGATACGCAGTATTTT,CAIRSRPSGPDTQYF,TRBV10-3,15,-,TRBJ2-3,few
TGTGCCAGCAGGCGGACTATGGGGTTGGATACGCAGTATTTT,CASRRTMGLDTQYF,TRBV6-1,14,-,TRBJ2-3,many
TGTGCCAGCAGCTTGATACAGGGGGGTCATGTGGTGCAGTACTTC,CASSLIQGGHVVQYF,TRBV11-2,15,TRBD1,TRBJ2-7,many
TGTGCCACCAGCCTGACGTGGGGTACGCAGTATTTT,CATSLTWGTQYF,TRBV15,12,-,TRBJ2-3,-
TGTGCCAGCAGTGTTACCGAAGCTTATGGCTACACCTTC,CASSVTEAYGYTF,TRBV25-1,13,-,TRBJ1-2,-
TGTGCCACACCCCACAACCGGAACATTCAGTACTTC,CATPHNRNIQYF,TRBV24-1,12,-,TRBJ2-4,few
TGTGCCAGCTCACCGACAGGGACCTACGAGCAGTACTTC,CASSPTGTYEQYF,TRBV18,13,TRBD1,TRBJ2-7,many
TGTGCCAGCACCCCGGGGGGCGCCATCCGAGCCCACAATAAGCAGTTCTTC,CASTPGGAIRAHNKQFF,TRBV6-1,17,-,TRBJ2-1,-
TGTGCCAGCAGCGATAGGGGGTCGGAAGATACGCAGTATTTT,CASSDRGSEDTQYF,TRBV7-6,14,-,TRBJ2-3,many
TGCGCCAGCAGCGTAGTGGGAACAGGTGAAGCTTTCTTT,CASSVVGTGEAFF,TRBV5-1,13,-,TRBJ1-1,many
TGTGCCAGCAGCTTAACAGCAACAGCAACCACTGGGGAGCAGTACTTC,CASSLTATATTGEQYF,TRBV7-8,16,-,TRBJ2-7,many
TGTGCCAGCAGCCAAAATAGAGCTAGCATCTATGAGCAGTTCTTC,CASSQNRASIYEQFF,TRBV3-1,15,-,TRBJ2-1,many
TGCAGCGTTGGTTGGCCAGGGAAAAGTGGCTACACCTTC,CSVGWPGKSGYTF,TRBV29-1,13,-,TRBJ1-2,many
TGTGCCAGCAGTGATGGGGCTAGCCCTGGGGCCAACGTCCTGACTTTC,CASSDGASPGANVLTF,TRBV2,16,-,TRBJ2-6,-
TGTGCCAGCAGCCCATTCCCACGGGGTACCAATTCACCCCTCCACTTT,CASSPFPRGTNSPLHF,TRBV7-6,16,-,TRBJ1-6,few
TGCAGTACTATCTCCGGGACTAGCGGGACGGATGAGCAGTTCTTC,CSTISGTSGTDEQFF,TRBV20-1,15,TRBD2,TRBJ2-1,many
TGTGCCAGCAGCCAATTCTCACCGGGACTGAGCACAGATACGCAGTATTTT,CASSQFSPGLSTDTQYF,TRBV3-1,17,-,TRBJ2-3,many
TGCAGTGCTTTCCCGGGACTAGCGATCACCTACGAGCAGTACTTC,CSAFPGLAITYEQYF,TRBV20-1,15,TRBD2,TRBJ2-7,many
TGTGCCAGCAGCGGAGACAGATGGAACACTGAAGCTTTCTTT,CASSGDRWNTEAFF,TRBV5-8,14,-,TRBJ1-1,few
TGTGCCAGCAGTTTATTCAAGGGGAGCAATCAGCCCCAGCATTTT,CASSLFKGSNQPQHF,TRBV28,15,-,TRBJ1-5,many
TGCGCCAGCAGCCCCCCCGGGACAGGAGCGTACGAGCAGTACTTC,CASSPPGTGAYEQYF,TRBV4-1,15,TRBD1,TRBJ2-7,many
TGTGCCAGCAGCCCGACATCGGCCTTTAGTGACGAGCAGTACTTC,CASSPTSAFSDEQYF,TRBV3-1,15,-,TRBJ2-7,many
TGTGCCAGCAGTTACTCGATTTCAGGGTTGTATGGCTACACCTTC,CASSYSISGLYGYTF,TRBV6-5,15,-,TRBJ1-2,many
TGCGCCAGCAGCTTGGAGGCGATTGGGACTAGCGGGAGTTACGAGCAGTACTTC,CASSLEAIGTSGSYEQYF,TRBV5-1,18,TRBD2,TRBJ2-7,many
TGTGCCTGGAGTGCACCGGGACTAGCAGAAGAGACCCAGTACTTC,CAWSAPGLAEETQYF,TRBV30,15,TRBD2,TRBJ2-5,many
TGCAGTGCTACGACACCCGGGAAGAGGGGCACAGATACGCAGTATTTT,CSATTPGKRGTDTQYF,TRBV20-1,16,-,TRBJ2-3,many
TGTGCCAGCAGTTTAAGGCAGTATAGCGAGCAGTACTTC,CASSLRQYSEQYF,TRBV28,13,-,TRBJ2-7,many
TGTGCCAGCAGTGAACTGCCTGCGACTAGTATATACTTC,CASSELPATSIYF,TRBV6-1,13,-,TRBJ2-5,-
TGCAGCGTCGTTACTAACACTGAAGCTTTCTTT,CSVVTNTEAFF,TRBV29-1,11,-,TRBJ1-1,-
TGTGCCAGCAGCGATACGGGACAAAATACGCAGTATTTT,CASSDTGQNTQYF,TRBV7-9,13,-,TRBJ2-3,-
TGCAGCGCACAACAGGGCGTCGGTTTTCTTTCGGACGAGCAGTACTTC,CSAQQGVGFLSDEQYF,TRBV29-1,16,-,TRBJ2-7,-
TGTGCCAGTATTCACAGCTCGGGGGGGAACACTGAAGCTTTCTTT,CASIHSSGGNTEAFF,TRBV19,15,-,TRBJ1-1,few
TGTGCCAGCAGCCCTACTAGCGGGAGGGGGTCAGATACGCAGTATTTT,CASSPTSGRGSDTQYF,TRBV7-2,16,TRBD2,TRBJ2-3,-
TGTGCCTGGACAGCCGGGGGGGAGGGCCCTCGGGAGACCCAGTACTTC,CAWTAGGEGPRETQYF,TRBV30,16,TRBD2,TRBJ2-5,many